The clone carrying this TCR beta chain came up once. This CDR3 comprises 15 residues. Between the trimmed V and J ends, which lost 5 bases and 9 bases, there was a span of 20 bases. Germline assignment: CDR1 SGHTA and CDR2 FQGNSA. The data derive from a study of OX40 agonist ivuxolimab in advanced cancers. Overall study context: A male proportion of under 90% was recorded, with mean age roughly 60 years and range about 23 to 90.

Systemic immunosuppression or a history of autoimmune disease excluded patients. The investigators sampled blood at baseline, at cycle 4 day 1, and at cycle 7 day 1. Only in-frame clones appear in the TCRdb table, and some are missing; sequencing was by immunoSEQ multiplex PCR. The data contain fewer than 85,000 clones, over 80% of them singletons. The chain is built from TRBV7-2 and TRBJ2-1; maybe TRBD2 (6 bases). The receptor was derived from an adult with an advanced solid tumor such as melanoma, head and neck, liver or kidney cancer. The source material was CD4+ or CD8+ T cells sorted from blood, sampled in a trial of the OX40 agonist ivuxolimab. The DNA of the CDR3 is TGTGCCAGCAGCCTCTCCACTGGGGGAGGAACTGAGCAGTTCTTC. Residues: CASSLSTGGGTEQFF.